The table lists the clone carrying this T cell receptor beta chain with a few counts. The data belong to a study of T-cell reconstitution after alpha-beta-depleted transplantation in children. CDR1 is LNHNV and CDR2 is YYDKDF in the germline V gene (reference sequence). The CDR3 sequence is 14 residues long. The J segment lost 2 bases and the V segment lost 5 bases, leaving 3 bases of the junction unmatched. Molecular barcoding with unique molecular identifiers was used for the TCRbeta library. MiXCR, applied by TCRdb to the PCR reads, yields one record per CDR3 protein. Counted here are some 520,000 distinct CDR3 sequences, approximately 32% occurring once; the ten biggest clones make up 2% to 2.5%.

The receptor was derived from a human donor who donated a stem cell graft to a child with aplastic anemia. The chain uses TRBV15 and TRBJ2-3, with TRBD2 identical over 8 bases. Sequenced material: PBMCs from the stem cell graft donor, taken from the stem cell graft. CDR3 residues: CATSRSGDTDTQYF. The CDR3 DNA reads as TGTGCCACCAGCCGTAGCGGGGACACAGATACGCAGTATTTT. Looking up the rest from reference TRBV15 and TRBJ2-3 gives the full variable domain: DAMVIQNPRYQVTQFGKPVTLSCSQTLNHNVMYWYQQKSSQAPKLLFHYYDKDFNNEADTPDNFQSRRPNTSFCFLDIRSPGLGDTAMYLCATSRSGDTDTQYFGPGTRLTVL.